This is a list of T cell receptor beta chains from one sample in a study of blood T cell repertoires in COVID-19. Assay: immunoSEQ multiplex PCR; the TCRdb copy retains only in-frame clones and omits some. The table lists 55,000 to 80,000 clones, 65% to 80% of them singletons. The sequencing input was peripheral blood. The receptors originated from a human donor in a cohort sampled during active COVID-19. CDR3s include the opening cysteine and the closing phenylalanine or tryptophan. A D gene is named only where the DNA matches it firmly. Clone sizes are given selectively: once, few, many, or a class where the clone is expanded.

>NA|TRBV7-3|TRBJ1-1|NA
CASSPNPGNTEAFF
TGTGCCAGCAGCCCCAACCCGGGGAACACTGAAGCTTTCTTT
>NA|TRBV19|TRBJ2-5|TRBD2
CASTASGGVETQYF
TGTGCCTCCACAGCTAGCGGGGGGGTAGAGACCCAGTACTTC
>NA|TRBV18|TRBJ1-1|NA
CASSRGGNTEAFF
TGTGCCAGCTCACGGGGGGGGAACACTGAAGCTTTCTTT
>NA|TRBV6-5|TRBJ2-5|TRBD2
CASSYLSGGARETQYF
TGTGCCAGCAGTTACCTTAGCGGGGGGGCCCGAGAGACCCAGTACTTC
>NA|TRBV9|TRBJ2-1|TRBD2
CASSLSGGAYNEQFF
TGTGCCAGCAGCCTCAGCGGGGGGGCCTACAATGAGCAGTTCTTC
>NA|TRBV27|TRBJ2-7|TRBD1
CASSYRGGEQYF
TGTGCCAGCAGTTACAGGGGTGGCGAGCAGTACTTC
>once|TRBV30|TRBJ2-6|TRBD1
CAWRGDRRVTSGANVLTF
TGTGCCTGGAGGGGGGACAGGAGGGTTACCTCTGGGGCCAACGTCCTGACTTTC
>NA|TRBV11-2|TRBJ2-2|TRBD2
CASSLGKSGGGSAGELFF
TGTGCCAGCAGCTTGGGGAAGTCGGGCGGGGGTTCGGCCGGGGAGCTGTTTTTT
>NA|TRBV7-8|TRBJ1-1|NA
CASSYKRGNTEAFF
TGTGCCAGCAGCTATAAAAGGGGGAACACTGAAGCTTTCTTT
>NA|TRBV14|TRBJ2-2|TRBD1
CASSLLGQYAGELFF
TGTGCCAGCAGCCTGCTGGGACAGTACGCCGGGGAGCTGTTTTTT
>NA|TRBV30|TRBJ2-7|TRBD2
CAWTPGPPSGVYEQYF
TGTGCCTGGACCCCCGGCCCCCCTAGCGGGGTTTACGAGCAGTACTTC
>NA|TRBV9|TRBJ2-7|NA
CASSDRDSSYEQYF
TGTGCCAGCAGCGACAGGGATTCTTCCTACGAGCAGTACTTC
>NA|TRBV2|TRBJ2-4|TRBD2
CASTRTSGGANIQYF
TGTGCCAGCACAAGGACTAGCGGGGGGGCCAACATTCAGTACTTC
>NA|TRBV5-1|TRBJ1-4|NA
CASSLDGGVIEKLFF
TGCGCCAGCAGCTTGGACGGGGGGGTAATTGAAAAACTGTTTTTT
>NA|TRBV28|TRBJ2-1|TRBD2
CASMPSGGALEQFF
TGTGCCAGCATGCCTAGCGGGGGGGCTCTTGAGCAGTTCTTC
>few|TRBV5-1|TRBJ2-2|TRBD2
CASSLGLASTGELFF
TGCGCCAGCAGCTTGGGACTAGCGTCCACCGGGGAGCTGTTTTTT
>NA|TRBV3-1/TRBV3-2|TRBJ1-6|TRBD1
CASSQEDRVHSPLHF
TGTGCCAGCAGCCAAGAGGACAGGGTCCATTCACCCCTCCACTTT
>NA|TRBV18|TRBJ1-2|TRBD1
CASSRVGQANYGYTF
TGTGCCAGCTCACGGGTGGGACAGGCCAACTATGGCTACACCTTC
>NA|TRBV29-1|TRBJ1-5|TRBD1
CSVGDSNGQPQHF
TGCAGCGTTGGGGACAGTAACGGGCAGCCCCAGCATTTT
>NA|TRBV5-1|TRBJ1-5|NA
CASSPDSRNQPQHF
TGCGCCAGCAGCCCGGACAGCCGCAATCAGCCCCAGCATTTT
>NA|TRBV15|TRBJ1-1|NA
CATSRDLGGYTEAFF
TGTGCCACCAGCAGAGATCTCGGGGGTTACACTGAAGCTTTCTTT
>NA|TRBV5-6|TRBJ1-1|TRBD1
CASREGQGAVGAFF
TGTGCCAGCAGGGAAGGACAGGGGGCGGTGGGAGCTTTCTTT
>NA|TRBV18|TRBJ1-1|NA
CASSPEPYTGNTEAFF
TGTGCCAGCTCACCGGAGCCGTATACAGGGAACACTGAAGCTTTCTTT
>once|TRBV9|TRBJ1-1|TRBD1
CASSVRDSGTEAFF
TGTGCCAGCAGCGTGCGGGACAGTGGAACTGAAGCTTTCTTT
>once|TRBV28|TRBJ1-5|TRBD1
CASRKTGGNQPQHF
TGTGCCAGCAGAAAGACAGGGGGCAATCAGCCCCAGCATTTT
>NA|TRBV7-2|TRBJ1-6|TRBD1
CASSLDRGHSPLHF
TGTGCCAGCAGCTTAGACAGGGGGCACTCACCCCTCCACTTT
>NA|TRBV19|TRBJ2-7|NA
CASIDSSNYEQYF
TGTGCCAGTATCGATAGTAGTAATTACGAGCAGTACTTC
>NA|TRBV7-2|TRBJ2-3|TRBD2
CASSRTSGVGTDTQYF
TGTGCCAGCAGTCGGACTAGCGGGGTCGGAACAGATACGCAGTATTTT
>NA|TRBV5-1|TRBJ2-6|TRBD1
CASEQGAGANVLTF
TGCGCCAGCGAACAGGGGGCTGGGGCCAACGTCCTGACTTTC
>NA|TRBV29-1|TRBJ1-1|TRBD1
CSVDKTGSTEAFF
TGCAGCGTCGATAAGACAGGGAGCACTGAAGCTTTCTTT
>large|TRBV10-3|TRBJ2-3|TRBD2
CAISESYDGPSGVGDTQYF
TGTGCCATCAGTGAGTCCTACGACGGGCCTAGCGGGGTCGGAGATACGCAGTATTTT
>NA|TRBV5-4|TRBJ2-1|NA
CASSYKGEWEQFF
TGTGCCAGCAGCTACAAGGGAGAATGGGAGCAGTTCTTC
>NA|TRBV5-4|TRBJ2-5|TRBD2
CASRGLEETQYF
TGTGCCAGCAGGGGACTAGAGGAGACCCAGTACTTC
>NA|TRBV4-3|TRBJ2-3|TRBD2
CASSQAAGGQDTQYF
TGCGCCAGCAGCCAAGCGGCGGGGGGGCAAGATACGCAGTATTTT
>NA|TRBV5-1|TRBJ2-1|TRBD2
CASSLWGLADNEQFF
TGCGCCAGCAGCTTGTGGGGACTAGCGGACAATGAGCAGTTCTTC
>NA|TRBV18|TRBJ2-7|TRBD1
CASSPQTGASYEQYF
TGTGCCAGCTCACCTCAGACAGGGGCCTCCTACGAGCAGTACTTC
>NA|TRBV5-1|TRBJ2-7|TRBD2
CASSQKAGGPYEQYF
TGCGCCAGCAGCCAGAAGGCGGGGGGGCCTTACGAGCAGTACTTC
>NA|TRBV6-5|TRBJ1-1|NA
CASLRQMNTEAFF
TGTGCCAGCTTACGACAAATGAACACTGAAGCTTTCTTT
>once|TRBV7-9|TRBJ2-1|TRBD2
CASSPDGSGGYEQFF
TGTGCCAGCAGCCCCGATGGTAGCGGGGGGTATGAGCAGTTCTTC
>few|TRBV5-1|TRBJ1-3|NA
CASSLGRQRISGNTIYF
TGCGCCAGCAGCTTGGGTAGACAGAGGATCTCTGGAAACACCATATATTTT
>NA|TRBV14|TRBJ2-1|TRBD1
CASSARQGVYNEQFF
TGTGCCAGCAGCGCGCGACAGGGGGTCTACAATGAGCAGTTCTTC
>NA|TRBV7-2|TRBJ1-3|TRBD1
CASSLSGTGSGNTIYF
TGTGCCAGCAGCTTATCCGGGACAGGCTCTGGAAACACCATATATTTT
>NA|TRBV19|TRBJ1-1|NA
CASTGRGTEAFF
TGTGCCAGTACTGGGCGGGGGACTGAAGCTTTCTTT
>few|TRBV6-5|TRBJ1-6|NA
CASSDGQKNSPLHF
TGTGCCAGCAGCGACGGACAAAAAAATTCACCCCTCCACTTT
>once|TRBV5-1|TRBJ2-3|NA
CASRRGALTDTQYF
TGCGCCAGCAGGCGGGGCGCGCTCACAGATACGCAGTATTTT
>NA|TRBV28|TRBJ2-2|NA
CASTQDSRNTGELFF
TGTGCCAGCACCCAAGACAGCAGGAACACCGGGGAGCTGTTTTTT
>NA|TRBV5-6|TRBJ2-3|TRBD1
CASNGQGAADTQYF
TGTGCCAGCAATGGTCAGGGGGCTGCAGATACGCAGTATTTT
>NA|TRBV15|TRBJ2-5|TRBD2
CATSGPGDYQETQYF
TGTGCCACCAGCGGGCCCGGGGACTATCAAGAGACCCAGTACTTC
>NA|TRBV2|TRBJ2-7|TRBD1
CASSWDRLSYEQYF
TGTGCCAGCAGTTGGGACAGGCTCTCCTACGAGCAGTACTTC
>NA|TRBV4-3|TRBJ2-2|TRBD1
CASSQEIGNRGFTGELFF
TGCGCCAGCAGCCAAGAAATCGGAAACAGGGGTTTCACCGGGGAGCTGTTTTTT
>NA|TRBV9|TRBJ2-5|TRBD2
CASSVRAGEETQYF
TGTGCCAGCAGCGTTAGAGCGGGGGAAGAGACCCAGTACTTC
>NA|TRBV7-9|TRBJ1-4|NA
CASSLRQGEEKLFF
TGTGCCAGCAGCTTGAGGCAGGGTGAGGAAAAACTGTTTTTT
>NA|TRBV9|TRBJ1-3|NA
CASSVGGAGNTIYF
TGTGCCAGCAGCGTTGGAGGAGCGGGAAACACCATATATTTT
>NA|TRBV15|TRBJ2-3|TRBD1
CATSRDGWTGTDTQYF
TGTGCCACCAGCAGAGATGGCTGGACAGGAACAGATACGCAGTATTTT
>NA|TRBV3-1/TRBV3-2|TRBJ1-6|NA
CASRRAAANSPLHF
TGTGCCAGCCGGAGGGCGGCTGCCAATTCACCCCTCCACTTT